This TCR beta chain derives from a study of regulatory T cells in long-lasting Graves disease. Study-level information: Prior antithyroid drug treatment in newly diagnosed Graves' patients lasted under 3 months. Findings and caveats of the study: More public clonotypes were shared by persistent patients (around 2,800) than by new patients (fewer than 1,000).

Investigators prepared the TCR beta libraries by applying iRepertoire HTBI primers and Arm-PCR of CDR3 regions. TCRdb passed the multiplex PCR reads through MiXCR, listing each CDR3 protein once. Of roughly 560,000 distinct CDR3 sequences detected, more than 15% appear once; the ten largest clones hold around 25%. Time point specified: newly diagnosed GD, antithyroid drugs for less than 3 months. RNA from PBMCs was the source of the TCR library. The V segment lost 4 bases and the J segment 9 bases; nucleotides outside the gene matches: 15. This CDR3 comprises 15 residues. Germline V gene data show CDR1 as GTSNPN and CDR2 as SVGIG (reference sequence). This clonotype was detected many times. Its antigen is as yet unknown. These same records also appear under a second study, on T cells in Graves' hyperthyroidism and ophthalmopathy. From that second work: Patients aged 18 to 65 had newly diagnosed hyperthyroidism lasting under 2 months. TCR CDR3 regions were first amplified by RT-PCR with HTBI primers.

This material consisted of peripheral blood mononuclear cells (PBMCs), taken at new diagnosis, from a patient treated with antithyroid drugs. The origin of this receptor is a middle-aged woman with Graves disease. V gene TRBV30 combines with J gene TRBJ2-1; 7 bases align to TRBD2. CDR3 coding DNA: TGTGCCTGGACCAAACGGAGACTAGCCTTAGGTGAGCAGTTCTTC. As protein: CAWTKRRLALGEQFF.